This is a list of T cell receptor beta chains from one sample in a study of memory B cells and T cells in multiple sclerosis. The protocol was immunoSEQ multiplex PCR, while the TCRdb copy is restricted to in-frame clones and leaves out a portion. The sample consists of around 30,000 clones, about 82% of them appearing once. Their specific antigens are unknown. Sequenced material: PBMCs from blood kept in culture. The receptors derive from a human donor with multiple sclerosis. Each CDR3 is given with its conserved first and last residue. The order of the fields is V gene, clone size, D gene, J gene, CDR3 length, CDR3 DNA, CDR3 protein. A D gene is named only where the DNA matches it firmly. Size is stated for part of the rows, as once, few or many counts, or as a class when the clone is expanded.

V: TRBV28; size: NA; D: TRBD1; J: TRBJ2-4; length: 15; DNA: TGTGCCAGCAACCCGGAGGACAGGGCCAAAAACATTCAGTACTTC; CDR3: CASNPEDRAKNIQYF
V: TRBV2; size: once; D: NA; J: TRBJ2-7; length: 14; DNA: TGTGCCAGCAGTGAAGACACCCTACCCTACGAGCAGTACTTC; CDR3: CASSEDTLPYEQYF
V: TRBV2; size: NA; D: NA; J: TRBJ2-1; length: 11; DNA: TGTGCCACAGGCCCGGGCAATGAGCAGTTCTTC; CDR3: CATGPGNEQFF
V: TRBV29-1; size: NA; D: NA; J: TRBJ2-1; length: 14; DNA: TGCAGCGTTGACAGGTCCCCACCCTACAATGAGCAGTTCTTC; CDR3: CSVDRSPPYNEQFF
V: TRBV13; size: NA; D: NA; J: TRBJ1-2; length: 16; DNA: TGTGCCAGCAAGGAGGGGCGGGGGTATTCACTCGGTGGCTATACCTTC; CDR3: CASKEGRGYSLGGYTF
V: TRBV27; size: once; D: NA; J: TRBJ1-1; length: 13; DNA: TGTGCCAGCAGTCTCAGCGCCAACACTGAAGCTTTCTTT; CDR3: CASSLSANTEAFF
V: TRBV2; size: NA; D: NA; J: TRBJ1-1; length: 14; DNA: TGTGCCAGCATTCTTGGGGTAATGAACACTGAAGCTTTCTTT; CDR3: CASILGVMNTEAFF
V: TRBV18; size: NA; D: NA; J: TRBJ2-3; length: 15; DNA: TGTGCCAGCTCGGCTGGGACTTCAGGGACAGATACGCAGTATTTT; CDR3: CASSAGTSGTDTQYF
V: TRBV7-9; size: NA; D: NA; J: TRBJ2-1; length: 16; DNA: TGTGCCAGCAGCTTAGGGCAGGCAAGCTCCTACAATGAGCAGTTCTTC; CDR3: CASSLGQASSYNEQFF
V: TRBV25-1; size: NA; D: NA; J: TRBJ2-5; length: 14; DNA: TGTGCCAGCAGTGAATTACAGGTACAAGAGACCCAGTACTTC; CDR3: CASSELQVQETQYF
V: TRBV29-1; size: NA; D: TRBD1; J: TRBJ1-2; length: 14; DNA: TGCAGCGTTGTTCCCGACAGGGCCGGGTATGGCTACACCTTC; CDR3: CSVVPDRAGYGYTF
V: TRBV7-8; size: NA; D: NA; J: TRBJ1-1; length: 12; DNA: TGTGCCAGCAGCTTAACCGAGGTGGGAGCTTTCTTT; CDR3: CASSLTEVGAFF
V: TRBV21-1; size: few; D: NA; J: TRBJ2-7; length: 15; DNA: TGTGCCAGCAGCAATGGGGCTAGCGGGAGGTACGAGCAGTACTTC; CDR3: CASSNGASGRYEQYF
V: TRBV19; size: NA; D: NA; J: TRBJ2-7; length: 15; DNA: TGTGCCAGTAGAAAAGGAGGGACGGTCAACTACGAGCAGTACTTC; CDR3: CASRKGGTVNYEQYF
V: TRBV29-1; size: NA; D: NA; J: TRBJ2-3; length: 14; DNA: TGCAGCGTTGCTTTCGGGGGACCCACAGATACGCAGTATTTT; CDR3: CSVAFGGPTDTQYF
V: TRBV7-9; size: few; D: NA; J: TRBJ2-2; length: 17; DNA: TGTGCCAGCAGCTTAGGGGCCCTGGTTGGGGGCACCGGGGAGCTGTTTTTT; CDR3: CASSLGALVGGTGELFF